The 15 T cell receptor beta chains in this list originate from one sample, sequenced in a study of shared clonotypes between healthy human individuals. Some clones are missing from TCRdb's copy, which holds only in-frame ones; the method was immunoSEQ multiplex PCR. The data show about 1 million clones, about 75% seen once. What was sequenced was memory CD4+ T cells sorted from blood. Noted subset: CD45RA-negative fraction. These receptor sequences come from a man between 18 and 29 years old in good health.

J is TRBJ2-5 and V is TRBV11-3, with 10 nucleotides matching TRBD1. J was trimmed by 5 bases and V by 4 bases; bases with no gene match: 10. The germline CDR1 and CDR2 sequences are SGHNT and YENEEA. The CDR3 has 16 amino acids. The CDR3 region is CASSWYRGTGDETQYF. In DNA, the CDR3 is TGTGCCAGCAGCTGGTATCGCGGGACAGGGGACGAGACCCAGTACTTC.

The chain carries TRBV28 and TRBJ1-4; D may be TRBD1 (5 bases). The length of the CDR3 is 11 residues. Germline-derived CDR1 and CDR2 are MDHEN and SYDVKM. The V end lost 7 bases, the J end lost 10 bases, and 10 bases lay between the germline ends. The CDR3 DNA sequence: TGTGCCAGCACCCGGGGGGGAAAACTGTTTTTT. Translated, it gives CASTRGGKLFF.

V gene TRBV7-2 combines with J gene TRBJ1-5; no clear D gene. V shed 6 bases and J shed 5 bases, with 11 bases lying between them. The CDR3 extends over 13 amino acids. Per the germline V gene, CDR1 is SGHTA and CDR2 is FQGNSA. In DNA, the CDR3 is TGTGCCAGCAGTTCCGGACGGGATCAGCCCCAGCATTTT. Protein: CASSSGRDQPQHF.

This sequence joins TRBV6-1 and TRBJ2-2, with TRBD1 as a possible D gene (5 bases). CDR1 MNHNS and CDR2 SASEGT come from the germline V gene. This CDR3 has 13 residues. Trimming pared 8 bases from V and 5 bases from J, leaving 12 bases between. Here the CDR3 DNA reads TGTGCCAGCTTAGCAGGGCGTACCGGGGAGCTGTTTTTT. The encoded protein is CASLAGRTGELFF.

This chain links TRBV28 with TRBJ2-7, with TRBD2 identical over 8 bases. Germline V CDR1 and CDR2: MDHEN, SYDVKM. This CDR3 is 14 amino acids long. Germline trimming cut 3 bases from V and 2 bases from J; bases unmatched to any gene: 3. In DNA form, the CDR3 reads TGTGCCAGCAGTTTCCCAGCGGGGGCCTACGAGCAGTACTTC. Translation gives CASSFPAGAYEQYF.

Remarks on this clone: This same CDR3 is encoded by further DNA sequences in the sample. This chain links TRBV27 with TRBJ2-4; TRBD1 or TRBD2 may be the D gene (5 bases each). CDR3 length: 14 residues. CDR1 is MNHEY, CDR2 SMNVEV, per germline (reference sequence). Between the trimmed V and J ends, which lost 2 bases and 1 base, there was a span of 6 bases. The CDR3 DNA follows: TGTGCCAGCAGTTTAGAGGGGGCCAAAAACATTCAGTACTTC. Encoded protein: CASSLEGAKNIQYF.

This chain connects TRBV9 to TRBJ2-3; 9 bases align to TRBD2. The CDR3 contains 15 residues. The germline CDR1 and CDR2 sequences are SGDLS and YYNGEE. J lost 5 bases, V lost 0 bases, and 4 bases had no gene match. CDR3 coding DNA: TGTGCCAGCAGCGTAGCGAGCGGGGGGAAAGATACGCAGTATTTT. Translated, it gives CASSVASGGKDTQYF. The full variable domain, with the rest looked up from reference TRBV9 and TRBJ2-3, is DSGVTQTPKHLITATGQRVTLRCSPRSGDLSVYWYQQSLDQGLQFLIQYYNGEERAKGNILERFSAQQFPDLHSELNLSSLELGDSALYFCASSVASGGKDTQYFGPGTRLTVL.

The V call is TRBV9, the J call TRBJ1-3; 9 nucleotides match TRBD1. Germline loops: CDR1 SGDLS, CDR2 YYNGEE. This CDR3 is built from 19 residues. J gave up 2 bases and V 0 bases, and 12 bases lay outside the gene matches. The CDR3 region has the DNA TGTGCCAGCAGCGTAGAAACAGGGGGCACATTAAGGGCTGGAAACACCATATATTTT. This codes for CASSVETGGTLRAGNTIYF. Full variable domain (remainder filled in from reference TRBV9 and TRBJ1-3): DSGVTQTPKHLITATGQRVTLRCSPRSGDLSVYWYQQSLDQGLQFLIQYYNGEERAKGNILERFSAQQFPDLHSELNLSSLELGDSALYFCASSVETGGTLRAGNTIYFGEGSWLTVV.

With respect to this clone: The junction shows a germline mismatch at one end, possibly a read error. The CDR3 sequence: CASSPSVGQPQHF. In DNA form, the CDR3 reads TGTGCTAGCAGCCCCTCCGTGGGGCAGCCCCAGCATTTT. V gene TRBV7-7 combines with J gene TRBJ1-5; no definite D call. Per germline, CDR1 SSHAT and CDR2 FNYEAQ (reference sequence). CDR3 length equals 13 residues.

The chain joins TRBV5-1 to TRBJ2-5, with no clear D. Germline V CDR1 and CDR2: SGHRS, YFSETQ. V shed 1 base and J shed 7 bases, with 5 bases lying between them. CDR3 length: 11 amino acids. CDR3 residues: CASSLLGTQYF. As DNA, the CDR3 is TGCGCCAGCAGCTTGTTAGGGACCCAGTACTTC.

Points on this clone: The sample carries other DNA sequences with the same CDR3. The V call is TRBV18, the J call TRBJ2-5; D call uncertain. This CDR3 comprises 10 residues. V dropped 4 bases and J dropped 3 bases, with 0 bases sitting between them. Germline CDR1 KGHSH, CDR2 LQKENI. CDR3 in amino acids: CASSQETQYF. The CDR3 region has the DNA TGTGCCAGCTCACAAGAGACCCAGTACTTC. Filled out from reference TRBV18 and TRBJ2-5, the complete variable domain reads NAGVMQNPRHLVRRRGQEARLRCSPMKGHSHVYWYRQLPEEGLKFMVYLQKENIIDESGMPKERFSAEFPKEGPSILRIQQVVRGDSAAYFCASSQETQYFGPGTRLLVL.

This rearrangement joins TRBV5-1 to TRBJ1-6, with no clear D. The CDR3 runs 15 residues. Germline V gene sequence: CDR1 SGHRS, CDR2 YFSETQ. V shed 4 bases and J shed 8 bases, with 16 bases lying between them. This CDR3 is CASSERGVRDSPLHF. CDR3 DNA: TGCGCCAGCAGCGAAAGAGGTGTTCGCGATTCACCCCTCCACTTT. Full variable domain (outside the CDR3, taken from reference TRBV5-1 and TRBJ1-6): KAGVTQTPRYLIKTRGQQVTLSCSPISGHRSVSWYQQTPGQGLQFLFEYFSETQRNKGNFPGRFSGRQFSNSRSEMNVSTLELGDSALYLCASSERGVRDSPLHFGNGTRLTVT.

V gene TRBV5-1 combines with J gene TRBJ1-3; possible D gene TRBD1, 6 bases. Germline V CDR1 and CDR2: SGHRS, YFSETQ. V was clipped by 2 bases and J by 3 bases, with 9 bases between them. The CDR3 extends over 14 amino acids. As DNA, the CDR3 is TGCGCCAGCAGCTTAGACAGGTTTGGAAACACCATATATTTT. The encoded protein is CASSLDRFGNTIYF.

This chain connects TRBV4-2 to TRBJ2-7; 10 nucleotides agree with TRBD2. J lost 0 bases, V lost 1 base, and 6 bases had no gene match. Germline V gene sequence: CDR1 LGHNA, CDR2 YNFKEQ. The CDR3 consists of 17 residues. CDR3 loop: CASSQALSGGASYEQYF. CDR3 in DNA: TGTGCCAGCAGCCAAGCGTTAAGCGGGGGGGCCTCCTACGAGCAGTACTTC.

The chain is built from TRBV7-3 and TRBJ2-1; the D gene is possibly TRBD1 (6 bases). The CDR3 has 14 residues. V lost 1 base, J lost 7 bases, and 11 bases lay in between. Germline V gene sequence: CDR1 SGHTA, CDR2 FQGTGA. This CDR3 is CASSLRGQLNEQFF. The CDR3 bases are TGTGCCAGCAGCTTAAGGGGACAATTAAATGAGCAGTTCTTC.